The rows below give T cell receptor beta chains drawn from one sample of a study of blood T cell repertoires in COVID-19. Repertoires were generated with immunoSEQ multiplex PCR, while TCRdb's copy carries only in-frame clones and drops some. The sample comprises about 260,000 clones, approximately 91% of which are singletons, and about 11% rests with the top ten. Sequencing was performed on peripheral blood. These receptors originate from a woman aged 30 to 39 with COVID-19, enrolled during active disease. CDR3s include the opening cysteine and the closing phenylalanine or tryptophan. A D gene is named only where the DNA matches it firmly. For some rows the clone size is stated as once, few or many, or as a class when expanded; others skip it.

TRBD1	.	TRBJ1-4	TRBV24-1	CATSDTGTGRREKLFF	TGTGCCACCAGTGATACCGGGACAGGGAGGAGAGAAAAACTGTTTTTT
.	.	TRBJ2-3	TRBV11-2	CASSLAGPDTQYF	TGTGCCAGCAGCTTAGCGGGTCCAGATACGCAGTATTTT
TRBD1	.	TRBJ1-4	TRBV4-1	CASSLTGDENEKLFF	TGCGCCAGCAGCCTTACAGGGGATGAGAATGAAAAACTGTTTTTT
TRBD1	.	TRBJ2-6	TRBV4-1	CASSQEQGAFTGANVLTF	TGCGCCAGCAGCCAAGAACAGGGGGCGTTTACCGGGGCCAACGTCCTGACTTTC
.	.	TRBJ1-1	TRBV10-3	CATHWRDDTEAFF	TGTGCCACTCACTGGAGGGACGACACTGAAGCTTTCTTT
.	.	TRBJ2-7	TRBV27	CASSPLGAGEQYF	TGTGCCAGCAGTCCCCTTGGGGCCGGCGAGCAGTACTTC
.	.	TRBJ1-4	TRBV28	CASSLLLAGEKLFF	TGTGCCAGCAGTTTACTGCTGGCGGGGGAAAAACTGTTTTTT
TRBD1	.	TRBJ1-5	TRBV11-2	CASSFGTGNQPQHF	TGTGCCAGCAGCTTCGGGACAGGCAATCAGCCCCAGCATTTT
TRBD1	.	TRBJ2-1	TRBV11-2	CASRPPGTGMNEQFF	TGTGCCAGCAGGCCCCCCGGGACAGGGATGAATGAGCAGTTCTTC
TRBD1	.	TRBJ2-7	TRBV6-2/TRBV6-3	CASSYPTGTGEQYF	TGTGCCAGCAGTTATCCAACCGGGACAGGCGAGCAGTACTTC
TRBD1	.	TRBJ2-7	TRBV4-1	CASSPDRGSYEQYF	TGCGCCAGCAGCCCCGACAGGGGGTCCTACGAGCAGTACTTC
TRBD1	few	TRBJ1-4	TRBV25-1	CASLDRANEKLFF	TGTGCCAGTTTGGACAGGGCTAATGAAAAACTGTTTTTT
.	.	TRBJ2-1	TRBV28	CASSPGGPIVSYNEQFF	TGTGCCAGCAGTCCCGGGGGGCCGATCGTCTCCTACAATGAGCAGTTCTTC
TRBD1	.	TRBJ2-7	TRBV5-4	CASSPWTGGSYEQYF	TGTGCCAGCAGCCCCTGGACAGGGGGCTCCTACGAGCAGTACTTC
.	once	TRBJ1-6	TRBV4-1	CASSQGHRDNSPLHF	TGCGCCAGCAGCCAGGGACACCGCGATAATTCACCCCTCCACTTT
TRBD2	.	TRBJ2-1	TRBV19	CASRGREKGYEQFF	TGTGCCAGTAGAGGGCGGGAGAAAGGTTATGAGCAGTTCTTC
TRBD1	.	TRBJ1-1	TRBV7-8	CASSPRTTGGTEAFF	TGTGCCAGCAGCCCACGCACGACAGGGGGAACTGAAGCTTTCTTT
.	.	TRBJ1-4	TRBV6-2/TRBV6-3	CASSRGVPNEKLFF	TGTGCCAGCAGCAGGGGCGTCCCGAATGAAAAACTGTTTTTT
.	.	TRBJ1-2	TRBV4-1	CASSQGLGGAGYGYTF	TGCGCCAGCAGCCAAGGACTGGGTGGGGCAGGCTATGGCTACACCTTC
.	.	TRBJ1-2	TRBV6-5	CASSYSREKVYGYTF	TGTGCCAGCAGTTACTCGAGGGAGAAGGTCTATGGCTACACCTTC
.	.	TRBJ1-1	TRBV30	CAWSSGMAEAFF	TGTGCCTGGTCGTCGGGTATGGCTGAAGCTTTCTTT
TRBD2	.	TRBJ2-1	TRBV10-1	CASSAAGLAGQEDEQFF	TGCGCCAGCAGTGCCGCCGGACTAGCGGGGCAAGAAGATGAGCAGTTCTTC
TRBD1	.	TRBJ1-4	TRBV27	CASRDSTAEKLFF	TGTGCCAGCCGGGACAGTACAGCGGAAAAACTGTTTTTT
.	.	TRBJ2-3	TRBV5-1	CASSLGPFSTDTQYF	TGCGCCAGCAGCTTGGGGCCCTTTAGCACAGATACGCAGTATTTT
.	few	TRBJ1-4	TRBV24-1	CATSDSAGTTPEKLFF	TGTGCCACCAGTGATTCAGCCGGGACAACTCCTGAAAAACTGTTTTTT
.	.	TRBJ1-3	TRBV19	CATINPRPSGNTIYF	TGTGCCACCATTAACCCGAGGCCCTCTGGAAACACCATATATTTT
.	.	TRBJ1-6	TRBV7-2	CASSLTGVSPLHF	TGTGCCAGCAGCCTCACGGGGGTTTCACCCCTCCACTTT
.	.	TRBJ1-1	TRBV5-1	CASSLGGPEAFF	TGCGCCAGCAGCTTGGGAGGGCCTGAAGCTTTCTTT
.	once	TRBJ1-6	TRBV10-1	CASSESVSRSPLHF	TGCGCCAGCAGTGAGTCCGTGAGTCGTTCACCCCTCCACTTT
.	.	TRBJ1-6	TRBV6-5	CASRDGGPLHF	TGTGCCAGCAGGGACGGGGGTCCCCTCCACTTT
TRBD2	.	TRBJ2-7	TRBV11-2	CASSLRGRAIGHEQYF	TGTGCCAGCAGCTTAAGAGGGAGGGCCATAGGCCACGAGCAGTACTTC
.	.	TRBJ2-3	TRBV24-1	CATSDRRVAYTQYF	TGTGCCACCAGTGACCGGAGGGTTGCGTATACGCAGTATTTT
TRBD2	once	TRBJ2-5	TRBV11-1	CASSLSGRAGETQYF	TGTGCCAGCAGCCTTAGCGGGAGGGCAGGGGAGACCCAGTACTTC
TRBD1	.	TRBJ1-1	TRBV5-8	CASSLVPGQTEAFF	TGTGCCAGCAGCTTGGTTCCGGGACAGACTGAAGCTTTCTTT
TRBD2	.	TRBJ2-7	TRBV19	CASSPRGSGAYEQYF	TGTGCCAGTAGTCCTCGGGGTAGCGGGGCCTACGAGCAGTACTTC
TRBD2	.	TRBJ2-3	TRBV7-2	CASSLAGLAGDTQYF	TGTGCCAGCAGCTTAGCAGGACTAGCGGGAGATACGCAGTATTTT
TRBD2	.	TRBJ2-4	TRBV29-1	CSVGGWTSGNIQYF	TGCAGCGTGGGGGGGTGGACTTCGGGAAACATTCAGTACTTC
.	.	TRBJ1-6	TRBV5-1	CASSLPPREINSPLHF	TGCGCCAGCAGCTTGCCACCCCGGGAGATAAATTCACCCCTCCACTTT
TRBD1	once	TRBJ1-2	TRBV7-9	CASSLTGQGAYGYTF	TGTGCCAGCAGCTTAACAGGACAGGGGGCTTATGGCTACACCTTC
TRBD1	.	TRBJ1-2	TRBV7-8	CASSLGQGTPSGYTF	TGTGCCAGCAGCTTAGGACAGGGGACCCCCAGTGGCTACACCTTC
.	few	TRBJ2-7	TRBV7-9	CASSLGSGYEQYF	TGTGCCAGCAGCTTAGGTTCCGGCTACGAGCAGTACTTC
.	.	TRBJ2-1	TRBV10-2	CASSVPRLGVIHEQFF	TGCGCCAGCAGTGTTCCGAGACTAGGGGTGATCCATGAGCAGTTCTTC
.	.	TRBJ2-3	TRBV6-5	CASSDRDRERDTQYF	TGTGCCAGCAGCGACAGGGATCGGGAGAGAGATACGCAGTATTTT
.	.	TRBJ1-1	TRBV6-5	CASSYGPGGTEAFF	TGTGCCAGCAGTTACGGTCCGGGGGGTACTGAAGCTTTCTTT
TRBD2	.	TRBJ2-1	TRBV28	CASSELADSYNEQFF	TGTGCCAGCAGTGAACTAGCGGATAGCTACAATGAGCAGTTCTTC
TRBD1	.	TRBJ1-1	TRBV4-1	CASSLAGTVNTEAFF	TGCGCCAGCAGCCTAGCCGGGACAGTGAACACTGAAGCTTTCTTT
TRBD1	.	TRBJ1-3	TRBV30	CAWCQGAHGNTIYF	TGTGCCTGGTGTCAGGGGGCTCATGGAAACACCATATATTTT
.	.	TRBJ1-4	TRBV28	CASTPIGRGKGEKLFF	TGTGCCAGCACCCCAATAGGTAGAGGCAAAGGTGAAAAACTGTTTTTT